This TCR beta chain stems from a study of T cell responses to AZD1222 COVID-19 vaccine. Findings and caveats of the study: The study found vaccine-associated CD4 TCRs spanning spike, dominant at 160-218 and 743-854. Within unmutated variant regions lay the reported targets of nearly half of spike-specific TCRs. After the peak T cell response, and only then, were repertoires sampled.

Trimming removed 2 bases from V and 5 bases from J, with 7 bases in between. The CDR3 spans 13 residues. CDR1 and CDR2 from the germline V gene are MDHEN and SYDVKM. Researchers grouped second doses given at about 4 or about 12 weeks into one pool. Remarks on this clone: Its antigen is currently unknown.

Profiling relied on immunoSEQ multiplex PCR, and the TCRdb table lists in-frame clones only, not all of them. The sample yields about 80,000 clones, 70% to 90% seen once. The source material was peripheral blood, sampled 28 days after the second AZD1222 dose. The TCR comes from an adult who received the AZD1222 COVID-19 vaccine. The chain combines TRBV28 with TRBJ2-1; no firm D call. In DNA, the CDR3 is TGTGCCAGCAGTTTAGAAGCTCACAATGAGCAGTTCTTC. It specifies CASSLEAHNEQFF.